A single sample gave rise to the 8 T cell receptor beta chains below, sequenced in a study of cytomegalovirus exposure and HLA in healthy donors. 60 Vbeta and 13 Jbeta primers were used in PCR. TCRdb's copy holds only in-frame clones and misses some; the assay was immunoSEQ multiplex PCR. The sample records around 200,000 clones, about 83% being singletons. The sample consisted of PBMCs. Receptor source: a woman aged 45 to 65 in good health and CMV-seropositive.

This clone was counted a few times. Here the CDR3 reads CASSLGQTTNEKLFF. The DNA for the CDR3 is TGCGCCAGCAGCTTGGGACAGACAACTAATGAAAAACTGTTTTTT. The genes are TRBV5-1 and TRBJ1-4, with D perhaps matching TRBD1 (5 bases). V lost 0 bases and J lost 0, with 6 bases in between. Germline CDR1 is SGHRS and CDR2 is YFSETQ. The CDR3 has 15 amino acids.

This clone showed up just once. V is TRBV6-6 and J is TRBJ2-5; possibly TRBD1 for D (6 bases). Trimming stripped 7 bases from V and 6 bases from J, with 18 bases between. The CDR3 is 14 residues long. CDR1 and CDR2 from the germline V gene are MNHNY and SVGAGI (reference sequence). The CDR3 spells CASTLHRGTKTQYF. The CDR3 DNA reads as TGTGCCAGCACCCTACATAGGGGGACAAAGACCCAGTACTTC.

This clone was observed a single time. The chain employs TRBV18 and TRBJ1-2; TRBD1 matches 10 bases. V was pared by 1 base and J by 3 bases, with 2 bases of the junction left unmatched. The CDR3 covers 15 residues. CDR1 is KGHSH, CDR2 LQKENI, per germline. CDR3 coding DNA: TGTGCCAGCTCACCACTCGGGACAGGGGACTATGGCTACACCTTC. Translated: CASSPLGTGDYGYTF.

The chain recombines TRBV11-3 with TRBJ2-5; 8 bases match TRBD1. V lost 5 bases, J lost 5 bases, and 7 bases stayed unmatched. The CDR3 spans 14 residues. Germline CDR1 reads SGHNT; CDR2 reads YENEEA. CDR3 DNA sequence: TGTGCCAGCAGCCCAGGGGGCGTCAGGGAGACCCAGTACTTC. It yields the protein CASSPGGVRETQYF.

The V gene is TRBV12-5, the J gene TRBJ1-3; D is ambiguous. V dropped 5 bases and J dropped 6 bases, with 14 bases sitting between them. The CDR3 sequence is 14 residues long. The germline V gene has CDR1 LGHNT and CDR2 FRNRAP. This CDR3 reads CASGPEGLLNTIYF. The CDR3, as DNA: TGTGCTAGTGGTCCCGAGGGTCTTCTAAACACCATATATTTT. Full variable domain (missing parts from reference TRBV12-5 and TRBJ1-3): DARVTQTPRHKVTEMGQEVTMRCQPILGHNTVFWYRQTMMQGLELLAYFRNRAPLDDSGMPKDRFSAEMPDATLATLKIQPSEPRDSAVYFCASGPEGLLNTIYFGEGSWLTVV.

The J gene is TRBJ2-5, the V gene TRBV5-1; 9 bases agree with TRBD1. CDR1 is SGHRS and CDR2 is YFSETQ in the germline V gene. V gave up 4 bases and J gave up 2 bases; unmatched junction bases: 12. The CDR3 is 17 amino acids. Here the CDR3 reads CASSAAGGQGTQETQYF. The CDR3 coding sequence is TGCGCCAGCAGCGCAGCTGGGGGACAGGGAACACAAGAGACCCAGTACTTC.

V gene TRBV11-3 combines with J gene TRBJ2-3, with TRBD1 as a possible D gene (6 bases). V was pared by 5 bases and J by 6 bases, with 12 bases between. Germline assignment: CDR1 SGHNT and CDR2 YENEEA. The CDR3 spans 13 residues. CDR3 region: CASSNRVRDTQYF. The CDR3 DNA reads TGTGCCAGCAGCAACAGGGTCCGGGATACGCAGTATTTT.

The V gene is TRBV18, the J gene TRBJ2-5; D may be TRBD2 (5 bases). The V and J ends lost 2 bases and 5 bases respectively, with 15 bases between them. Germline-derived CDR1 and CDR2 are KGHSH and LQKENI. The CDR3 is made up of 15 amino acids. The CDR3 DNA is TGTGCCAGCTCACCAGGTGAGGGTCTGGCGGAGACCCAGTACTTC. Its translation: CASSPGEGLAETQYF.